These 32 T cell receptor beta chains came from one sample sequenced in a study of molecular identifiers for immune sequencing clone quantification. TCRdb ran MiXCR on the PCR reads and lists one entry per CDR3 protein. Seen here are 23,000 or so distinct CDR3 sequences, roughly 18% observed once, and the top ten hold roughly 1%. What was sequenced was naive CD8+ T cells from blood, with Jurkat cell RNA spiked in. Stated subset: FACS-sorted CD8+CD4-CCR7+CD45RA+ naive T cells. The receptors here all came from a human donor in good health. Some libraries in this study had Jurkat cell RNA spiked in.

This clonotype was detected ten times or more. The CDR3 sequence is CASSWQPYQPQHF. The CDR3 DNA reads as TGTGCCAGCAGTTGGCAGCCATATCAGCCCCAGCATTTT. The rearrangement uses TRBV6-2 or TRBV6-3 and TRBJ1-5; no clear D. The CDR3 is made up of 13 amino acids. The germline gives CDR1 MNHEY, CDR2 SVGEGT. The ends were cut back, 4 bases at V and 5 bases at J, with 9 bases in the middle.

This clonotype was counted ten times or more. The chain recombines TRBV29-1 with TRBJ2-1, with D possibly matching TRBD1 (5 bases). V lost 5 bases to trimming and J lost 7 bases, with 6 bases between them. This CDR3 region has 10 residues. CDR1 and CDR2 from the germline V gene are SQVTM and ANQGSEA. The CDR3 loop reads CSVPGNEQFF. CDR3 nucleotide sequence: TGCAGCGTTCCAGGGAATGAGCAGTTCTTC.

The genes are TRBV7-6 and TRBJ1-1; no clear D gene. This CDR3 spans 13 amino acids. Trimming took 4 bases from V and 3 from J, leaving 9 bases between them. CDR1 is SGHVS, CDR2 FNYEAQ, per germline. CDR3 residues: CASSSAMDTEAFF. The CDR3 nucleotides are TGTGCCAGCAGCTCCGCGATGGACACTGAAGCTTTCTTT.

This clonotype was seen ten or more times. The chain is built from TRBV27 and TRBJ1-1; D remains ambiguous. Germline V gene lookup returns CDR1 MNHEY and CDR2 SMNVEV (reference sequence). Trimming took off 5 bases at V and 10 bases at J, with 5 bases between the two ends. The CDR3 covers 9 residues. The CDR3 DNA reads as TGTGCCAGCAGTCTCCGAGCTTTCTTT. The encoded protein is CASSLRAFF.

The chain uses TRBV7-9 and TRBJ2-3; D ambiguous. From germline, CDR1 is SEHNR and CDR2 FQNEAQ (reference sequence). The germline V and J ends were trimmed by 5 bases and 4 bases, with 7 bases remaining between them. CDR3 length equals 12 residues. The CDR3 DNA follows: TGTGCCAGCAGCCTGTCGCCAGATACGCAGTATTTT. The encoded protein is CASSLSPDTQYF. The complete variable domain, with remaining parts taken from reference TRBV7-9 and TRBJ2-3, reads DTGVSQNPRHKITKRGQNVTFRCDPISEHNRLYWYRQTLGQGPEFLTYFQNEAQLEKSRLLSDRFSAERPKGSFSTLEIQRTEQGDSAMYLCASSLSPDTQYFGPGTRLTVL.

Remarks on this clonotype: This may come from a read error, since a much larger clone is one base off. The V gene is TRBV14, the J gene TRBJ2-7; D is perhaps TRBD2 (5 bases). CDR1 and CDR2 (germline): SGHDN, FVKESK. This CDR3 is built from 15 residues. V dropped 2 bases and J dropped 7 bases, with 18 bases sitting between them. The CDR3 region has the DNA TGTGCCAGCAGCCAACGGGATGCAGTGCTAAATGAGCAGTACTTC. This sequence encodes CASSQRDAVLNEQYF.

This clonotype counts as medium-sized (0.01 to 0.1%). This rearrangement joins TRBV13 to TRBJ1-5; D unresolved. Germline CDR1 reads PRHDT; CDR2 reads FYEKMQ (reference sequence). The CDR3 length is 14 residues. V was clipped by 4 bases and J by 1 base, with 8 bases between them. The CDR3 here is CASSSGESNQPQHF. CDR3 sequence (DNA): TGTGCCAGCAGCTCCGGGGAGAGCAATCAGCCCCAGCATTTT.

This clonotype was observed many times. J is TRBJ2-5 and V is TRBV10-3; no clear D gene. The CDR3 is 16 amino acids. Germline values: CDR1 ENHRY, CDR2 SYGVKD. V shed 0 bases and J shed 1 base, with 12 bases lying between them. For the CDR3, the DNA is TGTGCCATCAGTGAGTCGGTGACAAGCGTCCAAGAGACCCAGTACTTC. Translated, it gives CAISESVTSVQETQYF.

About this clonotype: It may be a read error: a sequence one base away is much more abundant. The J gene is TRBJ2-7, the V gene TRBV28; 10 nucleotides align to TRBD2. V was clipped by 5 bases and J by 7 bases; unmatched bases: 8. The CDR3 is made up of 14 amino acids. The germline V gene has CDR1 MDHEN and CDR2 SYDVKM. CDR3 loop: CASSHLAGAGEQYF. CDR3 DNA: TGTGCCAGCAGTCATCTAGCGGGAGCGGGAGAGCAGTACTTC.

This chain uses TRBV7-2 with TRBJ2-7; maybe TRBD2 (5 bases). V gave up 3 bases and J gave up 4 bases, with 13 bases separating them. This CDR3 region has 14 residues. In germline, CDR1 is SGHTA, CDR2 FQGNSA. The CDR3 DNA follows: TGTGCCAGCAGCTTTTATCGGCTAGCTTACGAGCAGTACTTC. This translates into CASSFYRLAYEQYF. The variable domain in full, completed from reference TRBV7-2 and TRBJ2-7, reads GAGVSQSPSNKVTEKGKDVELRCDPISGHTALYWYRQSLGQGLEFLIYFQGNSAPDKSGLPSDRFSAERTGGSVSTLTIQRTQQEDSAVYLCASSFYRLAYEQYFGPGTRLTVT.

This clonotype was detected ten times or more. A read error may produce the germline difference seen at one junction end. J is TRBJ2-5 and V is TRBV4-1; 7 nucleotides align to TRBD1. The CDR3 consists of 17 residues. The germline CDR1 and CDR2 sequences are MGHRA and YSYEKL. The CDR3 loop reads CASSKHSGALGDSQESF. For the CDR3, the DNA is TGCGCCAGCAGCAAACATTCTGGGGCTCTAGGGGACAGCCAGGAGAGCTTC.

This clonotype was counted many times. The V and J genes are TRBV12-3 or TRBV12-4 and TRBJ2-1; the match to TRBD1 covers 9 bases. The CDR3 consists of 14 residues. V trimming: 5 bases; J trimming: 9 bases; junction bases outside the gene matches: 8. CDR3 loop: CASSPGTGFTEQFF. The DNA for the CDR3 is TGTGCCAGCAGTCCCGGGACAGGGTTTACTGAGCAGTTCTTC.

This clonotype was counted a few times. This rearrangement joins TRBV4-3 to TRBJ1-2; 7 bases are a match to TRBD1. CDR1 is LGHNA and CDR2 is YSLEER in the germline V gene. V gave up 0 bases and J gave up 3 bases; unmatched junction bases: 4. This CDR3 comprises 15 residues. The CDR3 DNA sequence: TGCGCCAGCAGCCAAGATAGGGACAGCTACTATGGCTACACCTTC. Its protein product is CASSQDRDSYYGYTF.

CDR3 amino acids: CASSLAFGGGDTQYF. In DNA, the CDR3 is TGTGCCAGCAGCTTAGCGTTCGGAGGGGGAGATACGCAGTATTTT. V is TRBV7-2 and J is TRBJ2-3; D assignment may be TRBD1 or TRBD2 (6 bases each). Germline V gene sequence: CDR1 SGHTA, CDR2 FQGNSA. CDR3 length: 15 residues. Trimming removed 0 bases at V and 5 bases at J, with 12 bases between.

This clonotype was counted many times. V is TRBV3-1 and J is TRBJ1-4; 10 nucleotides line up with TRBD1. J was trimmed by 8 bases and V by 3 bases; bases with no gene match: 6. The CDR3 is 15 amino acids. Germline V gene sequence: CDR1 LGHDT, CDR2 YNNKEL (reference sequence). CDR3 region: CASSHRTGGVEKLFF. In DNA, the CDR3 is TGTGCCAGCAGCCACAGGACAGGGGGAGTAGAAAAACTGTTTTTT. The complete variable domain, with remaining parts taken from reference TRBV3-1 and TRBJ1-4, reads DTAVSQTPKYLVTQMGNDKSIKCEQNLGHDTMYWYKQDSKKFLKIMFSYNNKELIINETVPNRFSPKSPDKAHLNLHINSLELGDSAVYFCASSHRTGGVEKLFFGSGTQLSVL.

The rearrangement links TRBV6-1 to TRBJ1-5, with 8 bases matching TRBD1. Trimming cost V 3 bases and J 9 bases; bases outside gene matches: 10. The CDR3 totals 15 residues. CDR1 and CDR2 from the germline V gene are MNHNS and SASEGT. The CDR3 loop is CASSDRTGPIGPQHF. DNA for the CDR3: TGTGCCAGCAGTGACCGGACAGGGCCCATCGGGCCCCAGCATTTT.

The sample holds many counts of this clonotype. The CDR3 DNA follows: TGTGCCAGCAGTTTGCCGGGGGTGTCGGGGGCCAACGTCCTGACTTTC. Its protein product is CASSLPGVSGANVLTF. The genes are TRBV12-3 or TRBV12-4 and TRBJ2-6; TRBD2 is a possible D gene (6 bases). The length of the CDR3 is 16 residues. The V gene lost 3 bases and the J gene lost 4 bases, with 13 bases spanning the gap.

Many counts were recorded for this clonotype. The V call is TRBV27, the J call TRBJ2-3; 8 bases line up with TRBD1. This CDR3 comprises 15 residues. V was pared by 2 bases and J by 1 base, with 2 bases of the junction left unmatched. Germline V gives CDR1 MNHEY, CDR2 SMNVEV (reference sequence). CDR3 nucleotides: TGTGCCAGCAGTTTAATGGACAGGGGCACAGATACGCAGTATTTT. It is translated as CASSLMDRGTDTQYF.

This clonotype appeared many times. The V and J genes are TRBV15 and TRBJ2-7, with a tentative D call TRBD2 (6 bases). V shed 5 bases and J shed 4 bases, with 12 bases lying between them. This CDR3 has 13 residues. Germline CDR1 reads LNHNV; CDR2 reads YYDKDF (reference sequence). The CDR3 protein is CATSGGLIYEQYF. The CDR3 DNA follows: TGTGCCACCAGCGGGGGACTGATATACGAGCAGTACTTC.

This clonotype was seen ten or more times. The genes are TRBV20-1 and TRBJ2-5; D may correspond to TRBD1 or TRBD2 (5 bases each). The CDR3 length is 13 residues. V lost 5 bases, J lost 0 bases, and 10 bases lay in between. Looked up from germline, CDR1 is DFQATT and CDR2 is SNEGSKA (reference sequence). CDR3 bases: TGCAGTGCTGGGACCAGTGACCAAGAGACCCAGTACTTC. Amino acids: CSAGTSDQETQYF.

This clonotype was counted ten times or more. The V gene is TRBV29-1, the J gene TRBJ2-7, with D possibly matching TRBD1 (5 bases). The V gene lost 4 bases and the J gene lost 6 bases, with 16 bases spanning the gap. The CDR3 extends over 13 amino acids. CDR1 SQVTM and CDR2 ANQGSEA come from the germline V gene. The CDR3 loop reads CSVGRAGPVEQYF. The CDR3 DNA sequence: TGCAGCGTTGGTCGAGCAGGGCCGGTCGAGCAGTACTTC.

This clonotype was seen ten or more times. The CDR3, as DNA: TGTGCCAGCAGCTTGACCTCCTACAATGAGCAGTTCTTC. This encodes CASSLTSYNEQFF. V usage is TRBV7-9 and J usage is TRBJ2-1, with unresolved D. This CDR3 comprises 13 residues. V gave up 3 bases and J gave up 0 bases, with 3 bases separating them. Germline lookup yields CDR1 SEHNR and CDR2 FQNEAQ (reference sequence).

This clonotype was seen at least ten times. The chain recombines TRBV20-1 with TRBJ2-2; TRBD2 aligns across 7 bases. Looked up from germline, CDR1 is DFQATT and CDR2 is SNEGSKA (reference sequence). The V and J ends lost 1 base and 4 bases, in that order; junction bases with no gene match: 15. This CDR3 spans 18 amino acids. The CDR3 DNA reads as TGCAGTGCTAGAGTCACCGGAGAGGGCGGGAGCGGCACCGGGGAGCTGTTTTTT. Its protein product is CSARVTGEGGSGTGELFF.

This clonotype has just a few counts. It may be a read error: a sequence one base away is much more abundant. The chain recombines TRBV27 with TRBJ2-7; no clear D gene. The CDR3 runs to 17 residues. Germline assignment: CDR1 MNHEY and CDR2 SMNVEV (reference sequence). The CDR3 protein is CVSSPVSVLGPQVEQYF. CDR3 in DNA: TGTGTCAGCAGTCCCGTATCAGTCTTAGGTCCCCAAGTCGAGCAGTACTTC.

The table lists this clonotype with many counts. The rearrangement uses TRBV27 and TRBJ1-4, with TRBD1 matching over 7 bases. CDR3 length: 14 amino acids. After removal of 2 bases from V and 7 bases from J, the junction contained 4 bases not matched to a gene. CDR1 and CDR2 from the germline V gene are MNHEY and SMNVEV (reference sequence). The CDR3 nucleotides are TGTGCCAGCAGTTTAATCAGGGGGAGTGAAAAACTGTTTTTT. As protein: CASSLIRGSEKLFF.

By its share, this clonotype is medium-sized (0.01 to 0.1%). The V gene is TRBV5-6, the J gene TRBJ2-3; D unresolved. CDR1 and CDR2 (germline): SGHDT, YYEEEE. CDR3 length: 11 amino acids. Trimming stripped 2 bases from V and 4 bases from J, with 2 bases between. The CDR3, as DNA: TGTGCCAGCAGCTTAGCAGATACGCAGTATTTT. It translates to CASSLADTQYF. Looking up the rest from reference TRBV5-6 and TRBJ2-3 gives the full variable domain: DAGVTQSPTHLIKTRGQQVTLRCSPKSGHDTVSWYQQALGQGPQFIFQYYEEEERQRGNFPDRFSGHQFPNYSSELNVNALLLGDSALYLCASSLADTQYFGPGTRLTVL.

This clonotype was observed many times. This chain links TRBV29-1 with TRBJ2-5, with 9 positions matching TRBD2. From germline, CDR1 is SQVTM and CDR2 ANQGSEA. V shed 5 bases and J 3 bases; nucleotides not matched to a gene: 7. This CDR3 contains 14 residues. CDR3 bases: TGCAGCGTTTCGGATAGCGGGAGAAAAGAGACCCAGTACTTC. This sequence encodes CSVSDSGRKETQYF.

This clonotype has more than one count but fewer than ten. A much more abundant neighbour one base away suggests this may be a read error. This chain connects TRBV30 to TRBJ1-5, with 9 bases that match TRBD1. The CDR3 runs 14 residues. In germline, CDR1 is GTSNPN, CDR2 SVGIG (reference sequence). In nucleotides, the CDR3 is TGTGCCTGGAGTCTGGGACAGGGCAAACAGCCCCAGCATTTT. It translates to CAWSLGQGKQPQHF.

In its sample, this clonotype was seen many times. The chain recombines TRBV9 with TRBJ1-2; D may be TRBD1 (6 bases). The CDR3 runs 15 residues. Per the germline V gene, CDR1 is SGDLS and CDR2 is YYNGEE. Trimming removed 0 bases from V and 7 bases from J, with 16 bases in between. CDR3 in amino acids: CASSVDGQSLAGYTF. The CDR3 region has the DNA TGTGCCAGCAGCGTAGACGGACAGTCTTTAGCTGGCTACACCTTC.

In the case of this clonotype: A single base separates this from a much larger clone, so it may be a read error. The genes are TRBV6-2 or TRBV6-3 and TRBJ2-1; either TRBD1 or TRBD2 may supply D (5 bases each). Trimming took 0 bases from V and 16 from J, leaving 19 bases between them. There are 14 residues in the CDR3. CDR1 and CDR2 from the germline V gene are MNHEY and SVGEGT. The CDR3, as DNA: TGTGCCAGCAGTTACTCGAGTGTAGGGACCTCTGCCTTCTTC. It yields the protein CASSYSSVGTSAFF.

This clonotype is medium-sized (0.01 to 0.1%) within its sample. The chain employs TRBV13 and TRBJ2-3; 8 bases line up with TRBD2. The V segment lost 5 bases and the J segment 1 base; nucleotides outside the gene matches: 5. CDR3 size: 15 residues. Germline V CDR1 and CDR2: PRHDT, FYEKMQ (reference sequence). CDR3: CASSPPGGGTDTQYF. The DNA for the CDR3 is TGTGCCAGCAGCCCCCCGGGAGGGGGCACAGATACGCAGTATTTT.

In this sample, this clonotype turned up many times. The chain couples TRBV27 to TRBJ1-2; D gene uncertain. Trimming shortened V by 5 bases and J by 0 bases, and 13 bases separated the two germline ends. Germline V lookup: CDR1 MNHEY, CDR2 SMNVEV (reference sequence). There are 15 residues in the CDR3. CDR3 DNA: TGTGCCAGCAGTCCGTTCGGACTCTCTAACTATGGCTACACCTTC. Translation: CASSPFGLSNYGYTF.